This T cell receptor (beta chain) came from a study of blood T cell repertoires in COVID-19. Study details: Samples came from the United States, Italy and Spain, spanning acute and convalescent COVID-19. T cells, B-cell-depleted T cells, or PBMCs supplied cDNA or gDNA.

In the source study's methods: Nucleated cell number was recorded as an estimate derived from reference gene primer amplification. The table came from immunoSEQ multiplex PCR; TCRdb's copy has only in-frame clones and leaves some out. The DNA gave D and trimming, while V, J and clone size come from that table. Of 110,000 or so clones listed, around three quarters are singletons. This clone was observed a single time. Trimming took 2 bases from V and 7 from J, leaving 20 bases between them. The CDR3 is made up of 16 amino acids. Germline CDR1 reads MDHEN; CDR2 reads SYDVKM. The clonotype originates from a human donor in a cohort sampled during active or convalescent COVID-19. Source material: peripheral blood. The chain recombines TRBV28 with TRBJ2-5, with D perhaps TRBD1 (5 bases). This CDR3 is CASSLGRLVGQGTQYF. The CDR3 DNA is TGTGCCAGCAGTTTAGGTCGGCTAGTTGGCCAGGGGACCCAGTACTTC.